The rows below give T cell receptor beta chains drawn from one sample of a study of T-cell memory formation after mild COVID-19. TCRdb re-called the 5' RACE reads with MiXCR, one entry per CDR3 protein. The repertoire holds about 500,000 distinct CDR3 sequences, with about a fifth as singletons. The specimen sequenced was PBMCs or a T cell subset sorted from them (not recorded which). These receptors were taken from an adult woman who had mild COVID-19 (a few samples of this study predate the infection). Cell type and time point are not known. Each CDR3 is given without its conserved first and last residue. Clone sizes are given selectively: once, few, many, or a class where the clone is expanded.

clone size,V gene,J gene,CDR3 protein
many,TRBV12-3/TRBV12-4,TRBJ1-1,ASSFGTGNTEAF
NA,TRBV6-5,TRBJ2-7,ASSYTGPRGSYEQY
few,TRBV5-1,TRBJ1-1,ASSTGPEAF
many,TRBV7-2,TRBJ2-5,ASSLDSAQETQY
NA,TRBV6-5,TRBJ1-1,ASSGVMNTEAF
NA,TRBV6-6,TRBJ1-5,ASTPGQGHQPQH
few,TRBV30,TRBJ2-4,AWSLKGAKNIQY
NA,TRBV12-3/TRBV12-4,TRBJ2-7,ASSSGLAGGLGEQY
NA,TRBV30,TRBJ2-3,AWSDLASTQY
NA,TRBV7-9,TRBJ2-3,ASSPKEELRTSEQY
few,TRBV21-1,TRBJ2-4,ASSPGHGKNIQY
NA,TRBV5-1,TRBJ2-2,ASSKTVTGELF
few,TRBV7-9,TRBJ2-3,ASSFPTSGTDTQY
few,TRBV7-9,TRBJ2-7,ASSLVEVGEQY
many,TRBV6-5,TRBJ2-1,ASSYLPSGSYNEQF
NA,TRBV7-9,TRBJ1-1,ASSWIRDTEAF
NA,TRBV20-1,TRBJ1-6,SASNQGESPLH
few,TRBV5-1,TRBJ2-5,ASSFGGIQETQY
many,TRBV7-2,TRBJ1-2,ASSLGTHGYT
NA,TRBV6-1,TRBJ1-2,ASSMPLTGLPNYGYT
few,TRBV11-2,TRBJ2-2,ASSLRGDPKNTGELF
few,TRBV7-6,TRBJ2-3,ASSSPGTRGTDTQY
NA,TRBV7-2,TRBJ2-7,ASSLSTKRDEQY